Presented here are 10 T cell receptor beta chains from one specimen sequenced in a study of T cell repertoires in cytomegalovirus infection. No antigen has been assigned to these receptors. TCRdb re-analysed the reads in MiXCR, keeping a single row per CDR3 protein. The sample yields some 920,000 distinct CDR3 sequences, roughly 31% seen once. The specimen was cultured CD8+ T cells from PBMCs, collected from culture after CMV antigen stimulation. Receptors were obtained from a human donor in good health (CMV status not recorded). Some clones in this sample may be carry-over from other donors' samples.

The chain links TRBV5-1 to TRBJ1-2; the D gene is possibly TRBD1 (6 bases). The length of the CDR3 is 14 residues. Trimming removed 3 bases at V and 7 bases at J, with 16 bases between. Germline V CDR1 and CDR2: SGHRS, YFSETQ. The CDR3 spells CASSSRTGLGGYTF. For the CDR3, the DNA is TGCGCCAGCAGCTCGCGAACAGGGCTGGGTGGCTACACCTTC.

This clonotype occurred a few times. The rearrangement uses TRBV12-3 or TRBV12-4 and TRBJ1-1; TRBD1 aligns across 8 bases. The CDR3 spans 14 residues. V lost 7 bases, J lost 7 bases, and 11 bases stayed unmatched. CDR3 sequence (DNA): TGTGCCAGCACCATGGAGACAGGGGTCAATGAAGCTTTCTTT. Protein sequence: CASTMETGVNEAFF.

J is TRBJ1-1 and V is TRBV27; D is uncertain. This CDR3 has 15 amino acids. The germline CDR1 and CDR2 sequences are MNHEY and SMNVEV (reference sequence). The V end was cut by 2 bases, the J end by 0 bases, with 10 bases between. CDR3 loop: CASSLGPTLNTEAFF. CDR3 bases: TGTGCCAGCAGTTTAGGGCCAACCTTGAACACTGAAGCTTTCTTT.

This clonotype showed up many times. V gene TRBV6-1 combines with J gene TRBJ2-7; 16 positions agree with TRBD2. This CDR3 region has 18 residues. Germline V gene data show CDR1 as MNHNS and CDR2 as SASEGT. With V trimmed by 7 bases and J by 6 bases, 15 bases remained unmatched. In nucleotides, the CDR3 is TGTGCCAGCACTATTGAGGGACTAGCGGGGGGGATAACCCTCGAGCAGTACGTC. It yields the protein CASTIEGLAGGITLEQYV.

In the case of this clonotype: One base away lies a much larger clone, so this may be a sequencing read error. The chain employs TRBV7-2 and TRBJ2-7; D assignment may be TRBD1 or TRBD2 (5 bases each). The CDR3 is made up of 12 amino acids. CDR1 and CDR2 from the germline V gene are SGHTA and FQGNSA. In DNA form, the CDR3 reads TGTGCCAGCAGCCCGAGGGGCTACGATCAGTACTTC. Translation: CASSPRGYDQYF.

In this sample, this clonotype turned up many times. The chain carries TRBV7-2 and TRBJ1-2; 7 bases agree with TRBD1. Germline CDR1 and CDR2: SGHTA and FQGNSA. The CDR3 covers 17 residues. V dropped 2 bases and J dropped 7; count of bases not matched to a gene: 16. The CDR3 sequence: CASSLPYTGDLFSGYTF. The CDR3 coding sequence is TGTGCCAGCAGCTTACCGTATACAGGGGATTTGTTCTCTGGCTACACCTTC.

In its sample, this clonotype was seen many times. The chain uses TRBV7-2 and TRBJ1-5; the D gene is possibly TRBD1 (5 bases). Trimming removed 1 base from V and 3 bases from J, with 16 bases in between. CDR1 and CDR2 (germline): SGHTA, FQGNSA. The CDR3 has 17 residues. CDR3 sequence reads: CASSLGWGQWTNQPQHF. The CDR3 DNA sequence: TGTGCCAGCAGCTTAGGGTGGGGCCAATGGACCAATCAGCCCCAGCATTTT.

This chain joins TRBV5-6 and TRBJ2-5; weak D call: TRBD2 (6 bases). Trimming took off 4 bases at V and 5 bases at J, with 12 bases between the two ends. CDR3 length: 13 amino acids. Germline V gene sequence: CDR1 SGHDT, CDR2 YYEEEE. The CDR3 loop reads CASSTVGGETQYF. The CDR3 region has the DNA TGTGCCAGCAGCACGGTTGGGGGGGAGACCCAGTACTTC.

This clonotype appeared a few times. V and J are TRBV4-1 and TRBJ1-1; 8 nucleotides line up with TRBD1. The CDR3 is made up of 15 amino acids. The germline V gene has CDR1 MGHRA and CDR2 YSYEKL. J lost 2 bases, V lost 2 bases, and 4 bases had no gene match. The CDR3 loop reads CASSQYQGANTEAFF. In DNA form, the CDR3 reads TGCGCCAGCAGCCAATACCAGGGGGCCAACACTGAAGCTTTCTTT.

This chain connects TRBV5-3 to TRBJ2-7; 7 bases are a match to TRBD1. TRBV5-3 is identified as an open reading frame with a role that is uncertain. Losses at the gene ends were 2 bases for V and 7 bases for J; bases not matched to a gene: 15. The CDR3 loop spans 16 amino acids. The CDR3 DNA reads TGTGCCAGAAGCTTCCAGACAGGGATCCCATCTAATGAGCAGTACGTC. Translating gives CARSFQTGIPSNEQYV.